These 28 T cell receptor beta chains came from one sample sequenced in a study of shared clonotypes between healthy human individuals. Libraries were prepared by immunoSEQ multiplex PCR; TCRdb keeps only in-frame clonotypes and omits some of them. The sample comprises approximately 980,000 clones, approximately 76% of which are singletons, and 1.5% rests with the top ten. Material for sequencing was memory CD4+ T cells sorted from blood. Sample subset: CD45RA-negative fraction. Receptors originate from a man aged 18 to 35 in good health.

The chain carries TRBV7-6 and TRBJ1-3; perhaps TRBD1 as D (5 bases). Germline-derived CDR1 and CDR2 are SGHVS and FNYEAQ. V shed 4 bases and J shed 1 base, with 11 bases lying between them. The CDR3 extends over 15 amino acids. The CDR3 protein is CASSSIDRSGNTIYF. Written as DNA, the CDR3 is TGTGCCAGCAGCTCAATCGACAGATCTGGAAACACCATATATTTT.

The V call is TRBV15, the J call TRBJ1-5; a weak D match, TRBD1 (5 bases). In germline, CDR1 is LNHNV, CDR2 YYDKDF (reference sequence). Trimming pared 1 base from V and 3 bases from J, leaving 10 bases between. The CDR3 length is 15 residues. The CDR3 is CATSRVQGLNQPQHF. The CDR3 DNA is TGTGCCACCAGCAGAGTCCAGGGACTCAATCAGCCCCAGCATTTT.

This clone was detected a few times. The gene calls are TRBV10-3 and TRBJ1-2; tentative D call: TRBD1 (6 bases). V shed 4 bases and J shed 2 bases, with 17 bases lying between them. The CDR3 extends over 16 amino acids. From germline, CDR1 is ENHRY and CDR2 SYGVKD. Here the CDR3 reads CAISVGAGVTNYGYTF. The CDR3 bases are TGTGCCATCAGTGTCGGCGCAGGGGTCACGAACTATGGCTACACCTTC.

The rearrangement uses TRBV4-1 and TRBJ2-3; TRBD2 agrees at 7 bases. The CDR3 has 14 amino acids. Trimming at V came to 4 bases and at J to 3 bases, leaving 4 bases not matched to a gene. Germline V gives CDR1 MGHRA, CDR2 YSYEKL. The CDR3 DNA follows: TGCGCCAGCAGCCGGGGGGGATTAACAGATACGCAGTATTTT. It encodes CASSRGGLTDTQYF.

V gene TRBV2 combines with J gene TRBJ2-1; 9 nucleotides match TRBD2. The germline V gene has CDR1 SNHLY and CDR2 FYNNEI. This CDR3 contains 15 residues. V shed 1 base and J 6 bases; nucleotides not matched to a gene: 4. CDR3 loop: CASSEGGRAVNEQFF. Here the CDR3 DNA reads TGTGCCAGCAGTGAAGGCGGGAGGGCCGTCAATGAGCAGTTCTTC.

This clone was observed a single time. V is TRBV6-1 and J is TRBJ1-1; TRBD1 agrees at 8 bases. This CDR3 spans 14 amino acids. V lost 9 bases, J lost 4 bases, and 10 bases stayed unmatched. Germline V lookup: CDR1 MNHNS, CDR2 SASEGT. The CDR3 DNA reads TGTGCCAGTAACGGACAGGGTAAGGTCACTGAAGCTTTCTTT. It codes for CASNGQGKVTEAFF.

This sequence joins TRBV5-1 and TRBJ2-5; 7 nucleotides line up with TRBD2. The CDR3 runs to 14 residues. Germline V gene lookup returns CDR1 SGHRS and CDR2 YFSETQ. V lost 4 bases, J lost 2 bases, and 5 bases stayed unmatched. The DNA of the CDR3 is TGCGCCAGCAGCCGAACGGGGGGTCAAGAGACCCAGTACTTC. It yields the protein CASSRTGGQETQYF.

CDR3 residues: CASFGSLNTEAFF. The CDR3 DNA is TGTGCCAGCTTTGGGTCCCTGAACACTGAAGCTTTCTTT. J is TRBJ1-1 and V is TRBV6-1; no reliable D call. Per germline, CDR1 MNHNS and CDR2 SASEGT. There are 13 residues in the CDR3. V lost 8 bases, J lost 0 bases, and 10 bases lay in between.

The chain couples TRBV5-1 to TRBJ2-1; 7 nucleotides line up with TRBD2. Germline CDR1 SGHRS, CDR2 YFSETQ. This CDR3 spans 15 amino acids. The trim removed 2 bases at V and 6 bases at J, leaving 8 bases unmatched. CDR3 region: CASSLGVTGGNEQFF. In DNA, the CDR3 is TGCGCCAGCAGCTTAGGGGTTACGGGAGGCAATGAGCAGTTCTTC. The full variable domain, its missing parts supplied by reference TRBV5-1 and TRBJ2-1, is KAGVTQTPRYLIKTRGQQVTLSCSPISGHRSVSWYQQTPGQGLQFLFEYFSETQRNKGNFPGRFSGRQFSNSRSEMNVSTLELGDSALYLCASSLGVTGGNEQFFGPGTRLTVL.

The chain employs TRBV11-2 and TRBJ1-2; 8 bases match TRBD1. Germline loops: CDR1 SGHAT, CDR2 FQNNGV. V shed 3 bases, J shed 2 bases, and the junction held 5 bases outside the gene matches. The CDR3 spans 15 residues. In DNA, the CDR3 is TGTGCCAGCAGCTTTGGGACAGGAGTCAACTATGGCTACACCTTC. Encoded protein: CASSFGTGVNYGYTF.

This chain connects TRBV7-9 to TRBJ2-1; D not resolved. Per the germline V gene, CDR1 is SEHNR and CDR2 is FQNEAQ (reference sequence). The germline V and J ends were trimmed by 5 bases and 6 bases, with 14 bases remaining between them. This CDR3 is built from 14 residues. This CDR3 is CASSRENLGNEQFF. CDR3 nucleotides: TGTGCCAGCAGCCGAGAGAACCTCGGCAATGAGCAGTTCTTC. Together with reference TRBV7-9 and TRBJ2-1, the CDR3 gives the full variable domain: DTGVSQNPRHKITKRGQNVTFRCDPISEHNRLYWYRQTLGQGPEFLTYFQNEAQLEKSRLLSDRFSAERPKGSFSTLEIQRTEQGDSAMYLCASSRENLGNEQFFGPGTRLTVL.

J is TRBJ2-3 and V is TRBV7-2, with 7 bases fitting TRBD2. Germline V gene lookup returns CDR1 SGHTA and CDR2 FQGNSA. The CDR3 runs to 15 residues. V was clipped by 3 bases and J by 2 bases; unmatched bases: 5. The CDR3 region is CASSFGGGTTDTQYF. CDR3 nucleotide sequence: TGTGCCAGCAGCTTTGGGGGGGGGACCACAGATACGCAGTATTTT.

This sequence joins TRBV2 and TRBJ1-1, with unresolved D. The germline V gene encodes CDR1 SNHLY and CDR2 FYNNEI. The CDR3 spans 11 residues. With 1 base removed from V and 11 bases from J, the gap between germline ends came to 8 bases. The DNA of the CDR3 is TGTGCCAGCAGTGAAGGGGTGAAGGCTTTCTTT. As protein: CASSEGVKAFF.

The CDR3 sequence: CASSLVGGGPQPQHF. The CDR3 DNA follows: TGTGCCAGCAGCTTGGTCGGCGGGGGCCCTCAGCCCCAGCATTTT. The chain links TRBV5-5 to TRBJ1-5; the D gene is possibly TRBD1 (6 bases). The germline gives CDR1 SGHKS, CDR2 YYEKEE (reference sequence). The CDR3 totals 15 residues. V was clipped by 0 bases and J by 6 bases, with 13 bases between them.

The chain couples TRBV25-1 to TRBJ2-7; 7 bases are a match to TRBD2. With 7 bases clipped from V and 1 base from J, the junction kept 1 base outside the gene matches. CDR3 size: 12 residues. Per germline, CDR1 MGHDK and CDR2 SYGVNS. CDR3 region: CASNGGSYEQYF. In nucleotides, the CDR3 is TGTGCCAGCAACGGGGGGTCCTACGAGCAGTACTTC.

The chain carries TRBV27 and TRBJ1-6; D possibly corresponds to TRBD1 (5 bases). V was shortened by 0 bases and J by 10 bases, with 10 bases between the two germline ends. This CDR3 is built from 14 residues. CDR1 and CDR2 from the germline V gene are MNHEY and SMNVEV (reference sequence). The CDR3 DNA reads as TGTGCCAGCAGTTTATCCAGGGTAGGGTCACCCCTCCACTTT. Residues: CASSLSRVGSPLHF.

The chain carries TRBV28 and TRBJ1-2; TRBD1 matches 7 bases. From germline, CDR1 is MDHEN and CDR2 SYDVKM. CDR3 length equals 15 residues. Trimming at V came to 3 bases and at J to 4 bases, leaving 8 bases not matched to a gene. The CDR3 DNA is TGTGCCAGCAGTTTGTCTAAGGGACAGCTCTATGGCTACACCTTC. This encodes CASSLSKGQLYGYTF.

Only a few counts were recorded for this clone. The chain combines TRBV5-4 with TRBJ2-5, with no clear D. Germline V gene lookup returns CDR1 SGHNT and CDR2 YYREEE (reference sequence). The CDR3 totals 11 residues. Trimming removed 4 bases at V and 8 bases at J, with 9 bases between. This CDR3 reads CASSDTTTQYF. CDR3 nucleotides: TGTGCCAGCAGCGACACCACAACCCAGTACTTC.

Details on this clone: Distinct nucleotide sequences in the sample also encode this CDR3. The J gene is TRBJ1-1, the V gene TRBV13; perhaps TRBD1 as D (6 bases). The CDR3 contains 14 residues. Trimming stripped 3 bases from V and 0 bases from J, with 8 bases between. Germline-derived CDR1 and CDR2 are PRHDT and FYEKMQ (reference sequence). For the CDR3, the DNA is TGTGCCAGCAGCTTGGGACACTTGAACACTGAAGCTTTCTTT. Translation gives CASSLGHLNTEAFF.

The chain employs TRBV7-9 and TRBJ1-3; D not certain. In germline, CDR1 is SEHNR, CDR2 FQNEAQ (reference sequence). Trimming removed 4 bases at V and 7 bases at J, with 5 bases between. The CDR3 is 11 amino acids. For the CDR3, the DNA is TGTGCCAGCAGCTCGGTTAACACCATATATTTT. Its translation: CASSSVNTIYF.

This chain connects TRBV18 to TRBJ2-7; 11 bases match TRBD1. The CDR3 contains 15 residues. Germline assignment: CDR1 KGHSH and CDR2 LQKENI. The V and J ends lost 5 bases and 2 bases, in that order; junction bases with no gene match: 5. Written as DNA, the CDR3 is TGTGCCAGCTCAGGCCGGGACAGGGGGACCTACGAGCAGTACTTC. It is translated as CASSGRDRGTYEQYF.

The chain recombines TRBV5-1 with TRBJ2-3; D gene ambiguous. CDR3 length: 13 amino acids. V lost 2 bases to trimming and J lost 2 bases, with 6 bases between them. CDR1 is SGHRS and CDR2 is YFSETQ in the germline V gene. CDR3: CASSLKDTDTQYF. Written as DNA, the CDR3 is TGCGCCAGCAGCTTAAAGGACACAGATACGCAGTATTTT.

This clone was recorded a few times. The chain carries TRBV29-1 and TRBJ2-1; 13 nucleotides line up with TRBD2. The CDR3 extends over 14 amino acids. V was clipped by 6 bases and J by 8 bases; unmatched bases: 7. Germline CDR1 is SQVTM and CDR2 is ANQGSEA. DNA of the CDR3: TGCAGCGTGATGACTAGCGGGAGGTTGGATGAGCAGTTCTTC. Protein product: CSVMTSGRLDEQFF.

The chain carries TRBV4-1 and TRBJ1-5; D perhaps matches TRBD1 (5 bases). The CDR3 consists of 18 residues. V was shortened by 1 base and J by 2 bases, with 18 bases between the two germline ends. Germline assignment: CDR1 MGHRA and CDR2 YSYEKL. The CDR3 coding sequence is TGCGCCAGCAGCCAAGGAAGGACATTGGAGGCGGGCAATCAGCCCCAGCATTTT. It specifies CASSQGRTLEAGNQPQHF.

This clone was recorded a few times. The V gene is TRBV27, the J gene TRBJ1-1; 7 nucleotides align to TRBD1. The junction had 13 bases not matched to a gene; V was cut back by 6 bases and J by 6 bases. The germline gives CDR1 MNHEY, CDR2 SMNVEV (reference sequence). CDR3 length equals 15 residues. CDR3 protein: CASSLLQGMAAEAFF. The CDR3 DNA reads TGTGCCAGCAGCCTATTACAGGGGATGGCGGCTGAAGCTTTCTTT.

The rearrangement joins TRBV10-1 to TRBJ2-1, with 9 positions matching TRBD2. Germline CDR1 reads WNHNN; CDR2 reads SYGVQD (reference sequence). V lost 4 bases and J lost 5; bases outside the gene matches: 9. The CDR3 consists of 16 residues. As DNA, the CDR3 is TGCGCCAGCAGTGTTGGGTCTAGCGGGAACCACAATGAGCAGTTCTTC. This sequence encodes CASSVGSSGNHNEQFF.

The gene calls are TRBV7-2 and TRBJ2-7; 13 bases fit TRBD2. The CDR3 runs to 17 residues. Germline values: CDR1 SGHTA, CDR2 FQGNSA. The ends lost 2 bases at V and 4 bases at J; junction bases unmatched: 8. Here the CDR3 reads CASSLNPLGLAGYEQYF. CDR3 DNA sequence: TGTGCCAGCAGCTTAAATCCCCTGGGACTAGCGGGATACGAGCAGTACTTC.

Comment on this clone: In the same sample, other DNA sequences code for this CDR3. J is TRBJ1-5 and V is TRBV18; D unresolved. Germline CDR1 and CDR2: KGHSH and LQKENI. The V end lost 3 bases, the J end lost 2 bases, and 8 bases lay between the germline ends. This CDR3 contains 14 residues. The CDR3 region is CASSPSSGNQPQHF. The CDR3 nucleotides read TGTGCCAGCTCACCGAGCAGCGGCAATCAGCCCCAGCATTTT.